This is a list of T cell receptor beta chains from one sample in a study of blood T cell repertoires in COVID-19. The protocol was immunoSEQ multiplex PCR, while the TCRdb copy is restricted to in-frame clones and leaves out a portion. The sample carries roughly 15,000 clones, 70% to 90% recorded once. Sequenced material: peripheral blood. The receptors shown here come from a human donor with active COVID-19. The donor label of this sample is uncertain. The CDR3 runs from the conserved cysteine through the conserved F or W. The D gene is left open where the match is weak. Only part of the rows carry a size: once, few, many, or a class if the clone is expanded.

v_call: TRBV4-2; clone_size: .; j_call: TRBJ2-3; d_call: TRBD2; cdr3_aa: CASSLHSGISTDTQYF; cdr3_nt: TGTGCCAGCAGCCTACATAGCGGGATTAGCACAGATACGCAGTATTTT
v_call: TRBV19; clone_size: medium-sized; j_call: TRBJ2-2; d_call: TRBD2; cdr3_aa: CASSISGRAGGELFF; cdr3_nt: TGTGCCAGTAGTATAAGCGGGAGGGCCGGCGGGGAGCTGTTTTTT
v_call: TRBV4-3; clone_size: .; j_call: TRBJ2-3; d_call: TRBD2; cdr3_aa: CASSQAVAGGFTDTQYF; cdr3_nt: TGCGCCAGCAGCCAAGCTGTAGCGGGAGGGTTCACAGATACGCAGTATTTT
v_call: TRBV7-2; clone_size: .; j_call: TRBJ1-1; d_call: TRBD1; cdr3_aa: CASSFFGIGGIEAFF; cdr3_nt: TGTGCCAGCAGCTTCTTCGGAATAGGGGGCATTGAAGCTTTCTTT
v_call: TRBV2; clone_size: .; j_call: TRBJ2-2; d_call: .; cdr3_aa: CASKQASRTGELFF; cdr3_nt: TGTGCCAGTAAACAGGCCTCGAGGACCGGGGAGCTGTTTTTT
v_call: TRBV5-1; clone_size: .; j_call: TRBJ2-2; d_call: TRBD2; cdr3_aa: CASTRGILAVANTGELFF; cdr3_nt: TGCGCCAGCACCCGCGGGATACTAGCGGTCGCGAACACCGGGGAGCTGTTTTTT
v_call: TRBV7-9; clone_size: .; j_call: TRBJ2-7; d_call: .; cdr3_aa: CASRAAGSSYEQYF; cdr3_nt: TGTGCCAGCAGAGCCGCGGGGAGCTCCTACGAGCAGTACTTC
v_call: TRBV7-2; clone_size: .; j_call: TRBJ1-5; d_call: .; cdr3_aa: CASSLWVQGNQPQHF; cdr3_nt: TGTGCCAGCAGCTTATGGGTCCAGGGCAATCAGCCCCAGCATTTT
v_call: TRBV4-3; clone_size: once; j_call: TRBJ2-7; d_call: .; cdr3_aa: CASSQDRPGETYEQYF; cdr3_nt: TGCGCCAGCAGCCAAGACCGGCCAGGCGAGACCTACGAGCAGTACTTC
v_call: TRBV28; clone_size: .; j_call: TRBJ2-7; d_call: .; cdr3_aa: CASSLSGGLSYEQYF; cdr3_nt: TGTGCCAGCAGTTTATCCGGGGGACTCTCCTACGAGCAGTACTTC
v_call: TRBV10-3; clone_size: .; j_call: TRBJ2-1; d_call: .; cdr3_aa: CAISDLKGRGSNNEQFF; cdr3_nt: TGTGCCATCAGTGACCTAAAAGGCAGGGGTTCAAACAATGAGCAGTTCTTC
v_call: TRBV5-5; clone_size: .; j_call: TRBJ1-5; d_call: .; cdr3_aa: CASSLELGRLWPQHF; cdr3_nt: TGTGCCAGCAGCTTGGAATTGGGGCGCCTCTGGCCCCAGCATTTT
v_call: TRBV18; clone_size: .; j_call: TRBJ1-2; d_call: TRBD1; cdr3_aa: CASSPLDRGYGYTF; cdr3_nt: TGTGCCAGCTCACCATTGGACAGGGGGTATGGCTACACCTTC
v_call: TRBV3-1/TRBV3-2; clone_size: .; j_call: TRBJ2-3; d_call: TRBD2; cdr3_aa: CASSPRTSGGARRADTQYF; cdr3_nt: TGTGCCAGCAGCCCTCGGACTAGCGGGGGGGCTCGGAGAGCAGATACGCAGTATTTT
v_call: TRBV7-9; clone_size: .; j_call: TRBJ2-7; d_call: .; cdr3_aa: CASSSRAGLWAERSYEQYF; cdr3_nt: TGTGCCAGCAGCTCGCGGGCGGGCTTGTGGGCAGAACGATCCTACGAGCAGTACTTC
v_call: TRBV7-2; clone_size: .; j_call: TRBJ1-5; d_call: .; cdr3_aa: CASRRGGNQPQHF; cdr3_nt: TGTGCCAGCAGAAGGGGAGGTAATCAGCCCCAGCATTTT
v_call: TRBV10-3; clone_size: .; j_call: TRBJ1-5; d_call: .; cdr3_aa: CAISESGGEQPQHF; cdr3_nt: TGTGCCATCAGTGAGTCCGGGGGAGAGCAGCCCCAGCATTTT
v_call: TRBV6-5; clone_size: .; j_call: TRBJ2-7; d_call: .; cdr3_aa: CASSYSEGYEQYF; cdr3_nt: TGTGCCAGCAGTTACTCTGAGGGCTACGAGCAGTACTTC
v_call: TRBV5-6; clone_size: .; j_call: TRBJ2-7; d_call: .; cdr3_aa: CASSFGTPPEQYF; cdr3_nt: TGTGCCAGCAGCTTCGGGACACCACCCGAGCAGTACTTC
v_call: TRBV6-5; clone_size: .; j_call: TRBJ2-7; d_call: TRBD2; cdr3_aa: CASIPSGRDEQYF; cdr3_nt: TGTGCCAGCATCCCTAGCGGGAGGGACGAGCAGTACTTC
v_call: TRBV24-1; clone_size: .; j_call: TRBJ2-3; d_call: .; cdr3_aa: CATRGGGTDTQYF; cdr3_nt: TGTGCCACCAGAGGCGGGGGCACAGATACGCAGTATTTT
v_call: TRBV4-3; clone_size: .; j_call: TRBJ1-4; d_call: TRBD1; cdr3_aa: CASSQDGTGSNEKLFF; cdr3_nt: TGCGCCAGCAGCCAAGATGGGACAGGGTCTAATGAAAAACTGTTTTTT
v_call: TRBV5-8; clone_size: once; j_call: TRBJ1-6; d_call: .; cdr3_aa: CASSVPQGSYNSPLHF; cdr3_nt: TGTGCCAGCAGCGTACCTCAGGGGTCCTATAATTCACCCCTCCACTTT
v_call: TRBV3-1/TRBV3-2; clone_size: .; j_call: TRBJ2-2; d_call: TRBD1; cdr3_aa: CASSQDRQGQNTGELFF; cdr3_nt: TGTGCCAGCAGCCAAGACCGACAGGGCCAAAACACCGGGGAGCTGTTTTTT
v_call: TRBV3-1/TRBV3-2; clone_size: .; j_call: TRBJ2-5; d_call: TRBD2; cdr3_aa: CASSQGDSGREETQYF; cdr3_nt: TGTGCCAGCAGCCAAGGAGATAGCGGGAGGGAAGAGACCCAGTACTTC
v_call: TRBV9; clone_size: once; j_call: TRBJ2-3; d_call: .; cdr3_aa: CASSERGADTQYF; cdr3_nt: TGTGCCAGCAGCGAACGGGGTGCAGATACGCAGTATTTT
v_call: TRBV7-9; clone_size: .; j_call: TRBJ2-1; d_call: TRBD2; cdr3_aa: CASSLFFRGTSDNEQFF; cdr3_nt: TGTGCCAGCAGCTTATTTTTTCGCGGGACTAGTGATAATGAGCAGTTCTTC
v_call: TRBV11-2; clone_size: .; j_call: TRBJ1-1; d_call: TRBD1; cdr3_aa: CASSDDRDTEAFF; cdr3_nt: TGTGCCAGCAGCGATGACAGGGACACTGAAGCTTTCTTT
v_call: TRBV14; clone_size: once; j_call: TRBJ2-3; d_call: .; cdr3_aa: CASSPRGYTQYF; cdr3_nt: TGTGCCAGCAGCCCCAGGGGTTATACGCAGTATTTT
v_call: TRBV28; clone_size: medium-sized; j_call: TRBJ2-7; d_call: .; cdr3_aa: CASSPGHGGMNEQYF; cdr3_nt: TGTGCCAGCAGCCCCGGACACGGGGGTATGAACGAGCAGTACTTC
v_call: TRBV11-2; clone_size: .; j_call: TRBJ1-1; d_call: .; cdr3_aa: CASSPPGVRAFF; cdr3_nt: TGTGCCAGCAGCCCACCGGGAGTCAGAGCTTTCTTT
v_call: TRBV5-4; clone_size: .; j_call: TRBJ1-2; d_call: TRBD1; cdr3_aa: CASSRDREYGYTF; cdr3_nt: TGTGCCAGCAGCCGGGACAGGGAATATGGCTACACCTTC
v_call: TRBV11-2; clone_size: .; j_call: TRBJ2-7; d_call: TRBD1; cdr3_aa: CASSLDPLGQGYEQYF; cdr3_nt: TGTGCCAGCAGCTTAGATCCCCTCGGACAGGGCTACGAGCAGTACTTC